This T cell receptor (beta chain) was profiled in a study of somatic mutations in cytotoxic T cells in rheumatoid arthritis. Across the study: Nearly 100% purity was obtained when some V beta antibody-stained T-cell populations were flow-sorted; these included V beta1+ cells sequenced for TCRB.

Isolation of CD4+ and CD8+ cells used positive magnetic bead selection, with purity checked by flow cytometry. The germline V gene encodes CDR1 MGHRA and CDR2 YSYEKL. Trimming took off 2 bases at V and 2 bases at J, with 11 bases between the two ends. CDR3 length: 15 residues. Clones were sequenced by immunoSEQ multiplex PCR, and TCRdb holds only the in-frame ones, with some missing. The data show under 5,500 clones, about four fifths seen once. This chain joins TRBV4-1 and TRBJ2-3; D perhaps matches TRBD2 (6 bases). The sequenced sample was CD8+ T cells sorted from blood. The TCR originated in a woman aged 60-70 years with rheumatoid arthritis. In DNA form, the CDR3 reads TGCGCCAGCAGCCAAACGGGGGTGGCCACAGATACGCAGTATTTT. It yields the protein CASSQTGVATDTQYF.